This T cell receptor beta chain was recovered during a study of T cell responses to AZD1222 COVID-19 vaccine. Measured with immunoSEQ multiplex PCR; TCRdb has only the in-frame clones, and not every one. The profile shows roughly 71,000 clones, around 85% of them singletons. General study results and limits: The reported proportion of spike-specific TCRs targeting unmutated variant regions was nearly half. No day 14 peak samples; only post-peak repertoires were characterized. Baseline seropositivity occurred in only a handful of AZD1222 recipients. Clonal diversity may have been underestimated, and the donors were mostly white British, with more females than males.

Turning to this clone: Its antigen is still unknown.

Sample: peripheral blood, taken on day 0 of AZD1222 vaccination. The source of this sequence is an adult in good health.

The CDR3 region is CASSEGSYEQYF. The CDR3 coding sequence is TGTGCCAGCAGCGAGGGCAGCTACGAGCAGTACTTC. This chain links TRBV13 with TRBJ2-7; TRBD2 might be the D (5 bases). Trimming pared 5 bases from V and 3 bases from J, leaving 8 bases between. Germline lookup yields CDR1 PRHDT and CDR2 FYEKMQ (reference sequence). The CDR3 has 12 amino acids.